The entry below gives a single T cell receptor beta chain sequence along with its context. Germline V gene data show CDR1 as SEHNR and CDR2 as FQNEAQ (reference sequence). Trimming cost V 5 bases and J 6 bases, with 14 bases left between them. The CDR3 totals 13 residues. This sample stems from a study of technical replicates of blood from four donors. Method: immunoSEQ multiplex PCR; TCRdb's copy keeps in-frame clones and lacks some. The sample has just under 45,000 clones, about 96% seen once. The rearrangement links TRBV7-9 to TRBJ2-7; perhaps TRBD1 as D (6 bases). Source material: T cells isolated from PBMCs. This sequence was found in a human donor in good health. For the CDR3, the DNA is TGTGCCAGCAGCCTCGACCTAGGGGGCGAGCAGTACTTC. It translates to CASSLDLGGEQYF.